This TCR beta chain was documented in a study of blood T cell repertoires in COVID-19. With 5 bases removed from V and 7 bases from J, the gap between germline ends came to 11 bases. The length of the CDR3 is 13 residues. The germline V gene has CDR1 MNHEY and CDR2 SMNVEV (reference sequence). The data were produced by immunoSEQ multiplex PCR, yet TCRdb's version contains in-frame clones alone and is incomplete. The table has 200,000 to 250,000 clones, 70% to 85% seen once; the top ten hold around 3.4%. The source of this sequence is a woman aged 60-70 years who had recovered from COVID-19. Source material: PBMCs or T cells enriched from blood (not recorded which). The chain employs TRBV27 and TRBJ1-4; D gene uncertain. CDR3 DNA sequence: TGTGCCAGCAGTCTGGAGCGGGGTGAAAAACTGTTTTTT. Translation gives CASSLERGEKLFF.